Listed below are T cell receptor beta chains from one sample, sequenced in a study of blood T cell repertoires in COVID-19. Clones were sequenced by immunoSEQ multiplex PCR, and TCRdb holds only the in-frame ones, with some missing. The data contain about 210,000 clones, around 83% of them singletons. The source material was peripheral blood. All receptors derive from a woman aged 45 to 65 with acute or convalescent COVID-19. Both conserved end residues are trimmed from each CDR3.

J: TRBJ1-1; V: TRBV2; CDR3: ASSEGGPLTEAF
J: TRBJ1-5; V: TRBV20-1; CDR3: SASLRGLNSNQPQH
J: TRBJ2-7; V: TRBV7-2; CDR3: ASSLDRSYEQY
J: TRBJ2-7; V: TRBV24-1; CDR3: ATSDQTARQY
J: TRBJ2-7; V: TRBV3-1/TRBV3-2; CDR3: ASSQRLAGGSYEQY
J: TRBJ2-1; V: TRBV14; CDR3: ASSQVSYNEQF
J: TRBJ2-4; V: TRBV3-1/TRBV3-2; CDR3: ASSQAGAKNIQY
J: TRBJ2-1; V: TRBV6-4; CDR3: ASSDGVGGGREQF
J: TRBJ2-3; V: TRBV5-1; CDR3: ASSLQPSGGTDTQY
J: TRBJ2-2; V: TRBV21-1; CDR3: ASSNIQGWTNTGELF
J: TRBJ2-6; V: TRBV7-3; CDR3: ASSFFGGPGANVLT
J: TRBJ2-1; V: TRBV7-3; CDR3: ASSPRSGSYNEQF
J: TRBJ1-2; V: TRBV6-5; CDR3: ASSYRGTADYGYT
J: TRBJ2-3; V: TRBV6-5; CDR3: ASSLSGTDTQY
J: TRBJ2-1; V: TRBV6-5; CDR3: ASQAAGGNGEQF
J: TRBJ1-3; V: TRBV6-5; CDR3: ASKSPGNTIY
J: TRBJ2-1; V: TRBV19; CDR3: ASGGTGGSNEQF
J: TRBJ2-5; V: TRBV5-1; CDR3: ASSLDGTGREETQY
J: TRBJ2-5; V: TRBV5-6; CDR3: ASSFRGQETQY
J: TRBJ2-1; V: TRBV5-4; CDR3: ASSLRQVDYNEQF
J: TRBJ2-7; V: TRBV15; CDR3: ATSRSGYRNEQY
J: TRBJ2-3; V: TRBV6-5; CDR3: ASSSSGPSTDTQY
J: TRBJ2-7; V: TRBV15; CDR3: ATRGGGLPEGYEQY
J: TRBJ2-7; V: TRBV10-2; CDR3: ASTKRELGEQY
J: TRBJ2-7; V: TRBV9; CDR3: ASSRWEGEQY
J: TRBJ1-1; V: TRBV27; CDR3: ASGGSGGSLNTEAF
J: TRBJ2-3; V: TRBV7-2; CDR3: ASSLRGGDTQY
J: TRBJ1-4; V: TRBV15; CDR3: ATSRGAGGREKLF
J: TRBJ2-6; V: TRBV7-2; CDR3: ASSLSATGGASGANVLT
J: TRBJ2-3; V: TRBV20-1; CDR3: SASLSGVRTDTQY
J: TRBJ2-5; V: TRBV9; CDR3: ASSSGLQETQY
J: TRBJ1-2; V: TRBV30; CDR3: AWSLMGGYT
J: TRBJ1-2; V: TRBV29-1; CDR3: SVEGPLNNYGYT
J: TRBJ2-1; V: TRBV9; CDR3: ASSEPSLAGGFNEQF
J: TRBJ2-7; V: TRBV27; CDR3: ASSSGTHSSYEQY
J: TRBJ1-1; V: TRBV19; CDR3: ASSPGTDEAF
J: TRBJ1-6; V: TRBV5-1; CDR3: ASSLAVGQGGSPLH
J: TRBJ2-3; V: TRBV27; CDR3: ASSLRSPPGRSGDTQY
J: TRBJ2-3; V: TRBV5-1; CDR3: ASSWTGVPDTQY
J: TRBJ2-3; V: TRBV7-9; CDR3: ASSTGLAGVLADTQY
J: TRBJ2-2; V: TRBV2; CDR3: ASSDEPSGNTGELF
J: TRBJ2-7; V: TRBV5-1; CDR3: ASNPTTGQGYHEQY
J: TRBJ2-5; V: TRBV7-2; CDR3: ASSLEARARETQY
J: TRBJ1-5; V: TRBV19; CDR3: ASRSGGGHQPQH
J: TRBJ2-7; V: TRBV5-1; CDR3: ASSSTAPGQLYEQY
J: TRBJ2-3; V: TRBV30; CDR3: AWSDQAGVRPYTQY
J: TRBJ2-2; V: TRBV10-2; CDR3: ASSDGLAGTGELF
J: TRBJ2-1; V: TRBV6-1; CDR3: ASSEGFGTSVYNEQF
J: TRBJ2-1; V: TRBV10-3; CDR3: AISARLAGVTDEQF
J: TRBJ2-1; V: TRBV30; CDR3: AWTPWTSENEQF
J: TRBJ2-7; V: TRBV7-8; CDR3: ASSFGGGPAEQY
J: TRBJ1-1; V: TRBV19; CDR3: ASSSLDRGGMNTEAF
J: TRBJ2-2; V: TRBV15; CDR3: ATSRDRTSGTGELF
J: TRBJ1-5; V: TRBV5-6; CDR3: ASSSLGQGSQPQH
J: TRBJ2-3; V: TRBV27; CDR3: ASSLSGSGTDTQY
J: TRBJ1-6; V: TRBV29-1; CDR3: SVRQGADSPLH
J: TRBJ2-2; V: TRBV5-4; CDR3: ASRDGGIGNTGELF